This TCR beta chain was retrieved from a study of TIL therapy for anti-PD-1-resistant metastatic lung cancer. The libraries were made with immunoSEQ v3. Survey-level samples got 1.5 million to 2 million read pairs; deep-level samples got roughly 4.5-6 million. Method: immunoSEQ multiplex PCR; TCRdb's copy keeps in-frame clones and lacks some. The table records roughly 57,000 clones, approximately 80% of them present only once. Stated time point: pre-treatment sample, taken before nivolumab and TIL therapy. The V gene lost 3 bases and the J gene lost 5 bases, with 4 bases spanning the gap. The length of the CDR3 is 11 residues.

The clonotype originates from a person between 25 and 80 years old with non-small cell lung cancer. Here the sequenced sample was blood, taken at baseline. The V and J genes are TRBV12-3 or TRBV12-4 and TRBJ1-1, with no clear D. The CDR3 sequence: CASSLRTEAFF. CDR3 DNA: TGTGCCAGCAGTTTGAGGACTGAAGCTTTCTTT.